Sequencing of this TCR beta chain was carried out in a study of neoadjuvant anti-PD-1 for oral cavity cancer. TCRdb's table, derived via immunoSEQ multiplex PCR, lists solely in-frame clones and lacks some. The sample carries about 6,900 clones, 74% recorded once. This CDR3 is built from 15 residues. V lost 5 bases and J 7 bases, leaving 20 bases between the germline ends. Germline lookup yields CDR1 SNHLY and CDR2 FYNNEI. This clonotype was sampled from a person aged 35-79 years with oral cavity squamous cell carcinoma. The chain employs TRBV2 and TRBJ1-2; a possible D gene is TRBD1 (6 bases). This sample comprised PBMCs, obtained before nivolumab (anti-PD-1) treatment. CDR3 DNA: TGTGCCAGCAGTCCTCCTCCACAGGGATTGGGTGGCTACACCTTC. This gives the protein CASSPPPQGLGGYTF.